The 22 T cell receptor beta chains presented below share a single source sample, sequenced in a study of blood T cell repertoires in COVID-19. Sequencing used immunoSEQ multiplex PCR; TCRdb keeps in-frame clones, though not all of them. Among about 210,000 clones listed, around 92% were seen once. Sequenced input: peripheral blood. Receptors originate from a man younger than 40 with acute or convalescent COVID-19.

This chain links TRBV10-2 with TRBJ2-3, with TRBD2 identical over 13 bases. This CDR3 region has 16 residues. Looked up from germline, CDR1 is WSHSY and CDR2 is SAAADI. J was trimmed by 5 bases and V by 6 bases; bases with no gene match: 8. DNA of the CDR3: TGCGCCAGCAGGAGACTAGCGGGAGGAATAGGAGATACGCAGTATTTT. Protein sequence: CASRRLAGGIGDTQYF.

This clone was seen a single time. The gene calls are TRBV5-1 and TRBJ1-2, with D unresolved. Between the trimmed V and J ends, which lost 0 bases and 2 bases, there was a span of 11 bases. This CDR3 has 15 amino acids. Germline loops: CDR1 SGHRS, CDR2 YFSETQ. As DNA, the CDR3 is TGCGCCAGCAGCTTGGCGGGAGCTTTCAACTATGGCTACACCTTC. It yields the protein CASSLAGAFNYGYTF.

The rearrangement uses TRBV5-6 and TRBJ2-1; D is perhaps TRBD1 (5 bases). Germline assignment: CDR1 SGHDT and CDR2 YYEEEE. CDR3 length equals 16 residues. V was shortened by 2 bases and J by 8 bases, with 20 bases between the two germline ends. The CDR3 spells CASSFSRSGKIDEQFF. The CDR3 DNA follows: TGTGCCAGCAGCTTCAGTCGGTCAGGGAAGATCGATGAGCAGTTCTTC.

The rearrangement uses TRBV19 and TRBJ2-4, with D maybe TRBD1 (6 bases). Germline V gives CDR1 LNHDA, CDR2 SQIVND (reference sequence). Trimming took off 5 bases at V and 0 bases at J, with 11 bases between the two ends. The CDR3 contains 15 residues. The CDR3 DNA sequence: TGTGCCAGTAGTGGGCAGGGGCTAGCCAAAAACATTCAGTACTTC. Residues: CASSGQGLAKNIQYF.

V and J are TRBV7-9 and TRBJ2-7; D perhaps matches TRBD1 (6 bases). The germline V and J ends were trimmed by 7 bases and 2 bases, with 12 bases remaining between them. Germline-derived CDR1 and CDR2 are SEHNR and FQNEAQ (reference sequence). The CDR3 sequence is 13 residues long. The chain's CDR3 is CASTQGSPYEQYF. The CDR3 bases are TGTGCCAGCACTCAGGGGTCCCCCTACGAGCAGTACTTC.

The CDR3 loop reads CASSADSFHYEQYF. The CDR3 nucleotides read TGTGCCAGCAGTGCTGACAGTTTTCACTACGAGCAGTACTTC. This chain joins TRBV2 and TRBJ2-7; a possible D gene is TRBD1 (5 bases). CDR1 is SNHLY and CDR2 is FYNNEI in the germline V gene. The germline V and J ends were trimmed by 4 bases and 3 bases, with 13 bases remaining between them. This CDR3 contains 14 residues. The full variable domain, rest sourced from reference TRBV2 and TRBJ2-7, is EPEVTQTPSHQVTQMGQEVILRCVPISNHLYFYWYRQILGQKVEFLVSFYNNEISEKSEIFDDQFSVERPDGSNFTLKIRSTKLEDSAMYFCASSADSFHYEQYFGPGTRLTVT.

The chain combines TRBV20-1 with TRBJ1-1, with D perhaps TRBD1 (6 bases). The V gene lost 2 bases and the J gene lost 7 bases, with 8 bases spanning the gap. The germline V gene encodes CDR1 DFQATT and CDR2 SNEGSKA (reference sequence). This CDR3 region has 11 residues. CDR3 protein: CSARMDSEAFF. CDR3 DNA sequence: TGCAGTGCTAGAATGGACAGTGAAGCTTTCTTT.

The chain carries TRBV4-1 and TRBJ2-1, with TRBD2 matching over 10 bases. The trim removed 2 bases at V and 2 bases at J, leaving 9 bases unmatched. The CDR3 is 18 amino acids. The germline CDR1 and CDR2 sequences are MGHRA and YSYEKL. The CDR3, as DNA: TGCGCCAGCAGCCAAAACCCACGGGGACTAGCGCCCTACAATGAGCAGTTCTTC. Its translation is CASSQNPRGLAPYNEQFF.

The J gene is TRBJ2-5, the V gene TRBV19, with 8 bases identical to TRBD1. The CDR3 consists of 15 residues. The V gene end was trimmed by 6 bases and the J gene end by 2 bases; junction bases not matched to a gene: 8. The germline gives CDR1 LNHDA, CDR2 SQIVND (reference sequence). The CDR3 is CASRKQGESQETQYF. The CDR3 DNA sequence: TGTGCCAGTAGGAAACAGGGGGAGTCGCAAGAGACCCAGTACTTC.

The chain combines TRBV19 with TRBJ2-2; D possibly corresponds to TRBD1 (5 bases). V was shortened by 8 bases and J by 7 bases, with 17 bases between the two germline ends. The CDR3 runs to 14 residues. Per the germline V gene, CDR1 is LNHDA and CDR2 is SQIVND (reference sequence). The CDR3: CASQGTLSVGELFF. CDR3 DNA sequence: TGTGCCAGTCAGGGAACCCTTAGTGTCGGGGAGCTGTTTTTT.

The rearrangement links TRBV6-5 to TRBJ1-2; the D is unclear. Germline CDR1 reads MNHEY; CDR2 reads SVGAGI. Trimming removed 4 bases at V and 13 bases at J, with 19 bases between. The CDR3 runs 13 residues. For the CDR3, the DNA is TGTGCCAGCAGTTCGTTCGCTTCGCCAGTGGTCACCTTC. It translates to CASSSFASPVVTF.

CDR3 residues: CASSLRTGSTDTQYF. The CDR3 coding sequence is TGCGCCAGCAGCTTGCGGACAGGGAGCACAGATACGCAGTATTTT. The chain uses TRBV5-1 and TRBJ2-3; 8 nucleotides align to TRBD1. CDR1 and CDR2 (germline): SGHRS, YFSETQ. The V and J ends lost 1 base and 0 bases, in that order; junction bases with no gene match: 1. This CDR3 is 15 amino acids long. Filled out from reference TRBV5-1 and TRBJ2-3, the complete variable domain reads KAGVTQTPRYLIKTRGQQVTLSCSPISGHRSVSWYQQTPGQGLQFLFEYFSETQRNKGNFPGRFSGRQFSNSRSEMNVSTLELGDSALYLCASSLRTGSTDTQYFGPGTRLTVL.

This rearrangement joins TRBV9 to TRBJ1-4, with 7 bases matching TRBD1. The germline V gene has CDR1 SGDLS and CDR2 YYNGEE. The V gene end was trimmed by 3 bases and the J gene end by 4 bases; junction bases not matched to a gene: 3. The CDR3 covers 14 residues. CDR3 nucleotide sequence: TGTGCCAGCAGCGCGGGACAGATTAATGAAAAACTGTTTTTT. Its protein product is CASSAGQINEKLFF.

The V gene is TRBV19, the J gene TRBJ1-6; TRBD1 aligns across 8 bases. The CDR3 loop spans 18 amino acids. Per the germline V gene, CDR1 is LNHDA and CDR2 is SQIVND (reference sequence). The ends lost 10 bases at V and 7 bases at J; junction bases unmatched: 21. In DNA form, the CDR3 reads TGTGCCACTCGAACCGGGACAGGTATCGGTTCGGGGAATTCACCCCTCCACTTT. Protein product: CATRTGTGIGSGNSPLHF. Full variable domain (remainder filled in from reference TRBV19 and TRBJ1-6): DGGITQSPKYLFRKEGQNVTLSCEQNLNHDAMYWYRQDPGQGLRLIYYSQIVNDFQKGDIAEGYSVSREKKESFPLTVTSAQKNPTAFYLCATRTGTGIGSGNSPLHFGNGTRLTVT.

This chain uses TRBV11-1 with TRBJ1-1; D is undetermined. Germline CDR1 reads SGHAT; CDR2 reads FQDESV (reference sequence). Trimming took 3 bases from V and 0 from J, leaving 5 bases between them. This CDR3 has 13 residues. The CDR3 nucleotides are TGTGCCAGCAGCTTTCATTTGAACACTGAAGCTTTCTTT. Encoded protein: CASSFHLNTEAFF.

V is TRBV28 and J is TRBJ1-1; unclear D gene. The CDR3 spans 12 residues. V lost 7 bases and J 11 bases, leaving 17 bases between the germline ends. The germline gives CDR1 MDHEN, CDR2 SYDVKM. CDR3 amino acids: CASTSVGVGAFF. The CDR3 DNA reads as TGTGCCAGCACCTCCGTCGGGGTCGGCGCTTTCTTT.

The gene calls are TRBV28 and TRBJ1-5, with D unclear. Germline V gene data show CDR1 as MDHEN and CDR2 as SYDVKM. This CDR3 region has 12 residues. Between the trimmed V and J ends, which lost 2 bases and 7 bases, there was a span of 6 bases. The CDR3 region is CASSLERQPQHF. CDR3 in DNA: TGTGCCAGCAGTTTAGAGAGGCAGCCCCAGCATTTT.

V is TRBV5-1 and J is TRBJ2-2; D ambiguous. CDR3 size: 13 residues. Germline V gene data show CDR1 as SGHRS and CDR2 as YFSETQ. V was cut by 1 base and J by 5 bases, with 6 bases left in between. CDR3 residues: CASSLSITGELFF. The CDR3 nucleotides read TGCGCCAGCAGCTTGTCAATTACCGGGGAGCTGTTTTTT.

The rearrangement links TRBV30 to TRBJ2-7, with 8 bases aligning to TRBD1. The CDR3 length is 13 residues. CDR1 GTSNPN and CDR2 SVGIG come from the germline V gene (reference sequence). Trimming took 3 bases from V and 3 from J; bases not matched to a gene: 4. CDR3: CAWSQGAFYEQYF. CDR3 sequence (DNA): TGTGCCTGGAGCCAGGGGGCTTTCTACGAGCAGTACTTC.

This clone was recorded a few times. This chain's CDR3 is CASSLLEETQYF. DNA for the CDR3: TGTGCCAGCAGCTTATTGGAGGAGACCCAGTACTTC. The J gene is TRBJ2-5, the V gene TRBV13; D gene uncertain. CDR1 and CDR2 (germline): PRHDT, FYEKMQ (reference sequence). The CDR3 covers 12 residues. Trimming removed 2 bases at V and 5 bases at J, with 6 bases between.

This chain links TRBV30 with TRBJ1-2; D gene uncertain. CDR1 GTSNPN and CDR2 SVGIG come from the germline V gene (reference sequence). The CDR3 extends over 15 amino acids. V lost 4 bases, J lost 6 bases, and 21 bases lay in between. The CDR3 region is CAWTTSALYSNGYTF. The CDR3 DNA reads TGTGCCTGGACTACCAGTGCTCTCTACAGCAATGGCTACACCTTC.

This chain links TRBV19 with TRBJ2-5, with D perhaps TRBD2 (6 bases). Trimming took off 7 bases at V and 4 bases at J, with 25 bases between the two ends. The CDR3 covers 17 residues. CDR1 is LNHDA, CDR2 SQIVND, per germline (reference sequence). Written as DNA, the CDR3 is TGTGCCAGTACCCCGGGGAGGTCCCGGGACCTCACAGAGACCCAGTACTTC. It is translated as CASTPGRSRDLTETQYF.